These T cell receptor beta chains were read from a single sample in a study of T cells after yellow fever vaccination. TCRdb passed the 5' RACE reads through MiXCR, listing each CDR3 protein once. The repertoire holds 70,000 or so distinct CDR3 sequences, with around 7.1% as singletons. Sequenced material: CD8+ T cells sorted from PBMCs, taken less than 11 days after the first yellow fever vaccination. Receptors originate from a man aged 18-30 years who received the YFV17D yellow fever vaccine. Both conserved end residues are part of each CDR3.

>TRBJ2-1|TRBV12-3/TRBV12-4
CASSPGTSGESSYNEQFF
>TRBJ2-2|TRBV6-5
CASSFPTGELFF
>TRBJ2-7|TRBV5-1
CASSSIPDDYEQYF
>TRBJ2-5|TRBV6-5
CASSSTVRQETQYF
>TRBJ1-1|TRBV6-6
CASSYTGGRAFF
>TRBJ2-7|TRBV20-1
CSARDLGQGVEQYF
>TRBJ2-7|TRBV6-5
CASSYSRGAYEQYF
>TRBJ2-5|TRBV10-3
CAISEDRDDPVETQYF
>TRBJ2-5|TRBV2
CASSQLVQETQYF
>TRBJ1-3|TRBV7-9
CASSLAGAGNTIYF
>TRBJ1-1|TRBV6-2/TRBV6-3
CASGQGAEAFF
>TRBJ2-1|TRBV9
CASSVAPTSGGANEQFF
>TRBJ1-1|TRBV3-1
CASSTDGWARLEAFF
>TRBJ1-1|TRBV6-5
CASGREAFF
>TRBJ2-3|TRBV6-5
CACSYLRTGELKNTDTHYF
>TRBJ1-2|TRBV7-9
CASSYSRGDDYGYTF
>TRBJ1-2|TRBV5-1
CASSSDRGSYGYTF
>TRBJ2-5|TRBV9
CASSVEGGQETQYF
>TRBJ1-1|TRBV10-3
CAISGPHKTEAFF
>TRBJ1-1|TRBV6-1
CASSEQLFAMPEAFF
>TRBJ1-1|TRBV19
CASSIGMNTEAFF
>TRBJ2-3|TRBV3-1
CASSPPPGGGVADTQYF
>TRBJ2-5|TRBV27
CASSLSQEGETQYF
>TRBJ2-7|TRBV7-3
CASSFGSGASYEQYF
>TRBJ2-3|TRBV7-8
CASRERIRADTQYF
>TRBJ2-7|TRBV5-1
CASTDELAGTYEQYF
>TRBJ1-4|TRBV4-1
CASTFSPLATNEKLFF
>TRBJ2-7|TRBV30
CAWRFSDEQYF
>TRBJ1-6|TRBV12-3/TRBV12-4
CASSGQGSSPLHF
>TRBJ1-2|TRBV4-2
CASSQYKGGGKVGYTF
>TRBJ1-1|TRBV4-3
CASSHRVGSEAFF
>TRBJ2-5|TRBV6-7
CASSERGIEETQYF
>TRBJ2-5|TRBV27
CASNPLEPSGGETQYF
>TRBJ2-7|TRBV4-1
CASSHPRTSGGTYEQYF
>TRBJ1-4|TRBV11-2
CASSLGRVGNEKLFF
>TRBJ2-3|TRBV7-9
CASRRTDTQYF
>TRBJ1-1|TRBV27
CASRMQGLNTEAFF
>TRBJ1-1|TRBV4-1
CASSRGGGTEAFF
>TRBJ2-1|TRBV4-1
CASSQISGQGLVNEQFF
>TRBJ1-2|TRBV4-1
CASSQATGYNYGYTF
>TRBJ2-7|TRBV6-1
CASSGGGESYEQYF
>TRBJ1-5|TRBV12-3/TRBV12-4
CASRVSAQPQHF
>TRBJ2-7|TRBV6-5
CASRTWGDEQYF
>TRBJ2-3|TRBV9
CASSVVSWTSTDTQYF
>TRBJ2-1|TRBV9
CASSVSTGGYNEQFF
>TRBJ2-1|TRBV6-2/TRBV6-3
CASSYEVSEQFF
>TRBJ2-5|TRBV6-5
CASSYPGGTQYF
>TRBJ1-4|TRBV7-9
CASSLYDDRGNKKLFF
>TRBJ2-7|TRBV6-2/TRBV6-3
CASSYPASKAEQYF
>TRBJ1-3|TRBV12-5
CASGTGGSGNTIYF
>TRBJ2-1|TRBV4-1
CASSTLMLGAQNEQFF
>TRBJ2-7|TRBV10-3
CATRDGSSYEQYF
>TRBJ1-1|TRBV27
CASTLTSANTEAFF
>TRBJ2-1|TRBV27
CASRSISGYEQFF
>TRBJ2-6|TRBV20-1
CSAPNDRSGANVLTF
>TRBJ1-2|TRBV29-1
CSVRTGGDYGYTF
>TRBJ1-2|TRBV6-5
CASTGSNYGYTF
>TRBJ2-5|TRBV13
CASSFSGGDQETQYF